This T cell receptor (beta chain) originates from a study of blood T cell repertoires in COVID-19. Across the study: Collection of acute and convalescent COVID-19 samples took place in the United States, Italy and Spain. Sources were T cells, B-cell-depleted T cells, or PBMCs; the material itself was cDNA or gDNA.

In the original analysis: From reference gene primer amplification, estimates of nucleated cell counts were derived. Repertoires were generated with immunoSEQ multiplex PCR, while TCRdb's copy carries only in-frame clones and drops some. V, J and clone size are those of that table, while D and trimming were read from the DNA. The data hold more than 65,000 clones, with 82% observed a single time. The CDR3 contains 17 residues. The V segment lost 0 bases and the J segment 4 bases; nucleotides outside the gene matches: 7. Germline CDR1 reads MRHNA; CDR2 reads SNTAGT. This clone was found a few times. The TCR comes from a woman in her sixties or seventies with acute or convalescent COVID-19. Material for sequencing was peripheral blood. This chain connects TRBV6-4 to TRBJ2-1; 9 bases fit TRBD1. In DNA form, the CDR3 reads TGTGCCAGCAGTGACTCACCGGGACAGGGACCATACAATGAGCAGTTCTTC. It encodes CASSDSPGQGPYNEQFF.